A selection of T cell receptor beta chains follows, all from one sample in a study of OX40 agonist ivuxolimab in advanced cancers. The assay was immunoSEQ multiplex PCR, and TCRdb's table has in-frame clones only and misses some. The table records 77,000 or so clones, less than 95% of them present only once. Here the sequenced sample was CD4+ or CD8+ T cells sorted from blood, taken in a trial of the OX40 agonist ivuxolimab. The receptor source for this set is an adult with an advanced solid tumor such as melanoma, head and neck, liver or kidney cancer. Both conserved end residues are part of each CDR3.

v_call: TRBV5-8
cdr3_aa: CASSLSRTGIDTGELFF

v_call: TRBV6-4
cdr3_aa: CASSDEGTGGFGGYTF

v_call: TRBV15
cdr3_aa: CATSRGTSGNIQYF

v_call: TRBV2
cdr3_aa: CASSERGSTNEKLFF

v_call: TRBV6-4
cdr3_aa: CASSALREWKETQYF

v_call: TRBV5-5
cdr3_aa: CASSYSRPDPDTQYF

v_call: TRBV10-3
cdr3_aa: CAISDWTGNTEAFF

v_call: TRBV13
cdr3_aa: CASSLGRGDSPLHF

v_call: TRBV6-5
cdr3_aa: CASSLDDYGYTF

v_call: TRBV5-1
cdr3_aa: CASSFGTSGEQYF

v_call: TRBV6-1
cdr3_aa: CASSESAVWCF

v_call: TRBV29-1
cdr3_aa: CSVQSQGAQETQYF

v_call: TRBV6-1
cdr3_aa: CASSATGGANVLTF

v_call: TRBV28
cdr3_aa: CASSLVRGTTGNTIYF

v_call: TRBV7-8
cdr3_aa: CASSLDMPGRYTF

v_call: TRBV5-1
cdr3_aa: CASSGPGQGALYYGYTF

v_call: TRBV15
cdr3_aa: CATSRGSDPGIDEQYF

v_call: TRBV28
cdr3_aa: CASSPGGAGYGYTF

v_call: TRBV7-2
cdr3_aa: CASSLLGAGNTGELFF

v_call: TRBV27
cdr3_aa: CASSLLENTEAFF

v_call: TRBV21-1
cdr3_aa: CASSNRSTGRAETQYF

v_call: TRBV30
cdr3_aa: CAWNGLLINSPLHF

v_call: TRBV27
cdr3_aa: CASIGGITEAFF

v_call: TRBV11-2
cdr3_aa: CASSRWDSVADTQYF

v_call: TRBV7-2
cdr3_aa: CASSSAPRGRDYEQYF

v_call: TRBV5-4
cdr3_aa: CASSSRRDRETQYF

v_call: TRBV6-6
cdr3_aa: CASSRGQGKWEQYF

v_call: TRBV18
cdr3_aa: CASSPLTGELFF

v_call: TRBV6-5
cdr3_aa: CASSLGTVNTEAFF

v_call: TRBV7-2
cdr3_aa: CASSVLESGYTF

v_call: TRBV29-1
cdr3_aa: CSAGVSTDTQYF

v_call: TRBV7-9
cdr3_aa: CASSLKLAKTPNTGELFF

v_call: TRBV9
cdr3_aa: CASSPRGLGETQYF

v_call: TRBV6-1
cdr3_aa: CASSEGWGGRAEAFF

v_call: TRBV11-3
cdr3_aa: CASSTRGLAGGDTQYF